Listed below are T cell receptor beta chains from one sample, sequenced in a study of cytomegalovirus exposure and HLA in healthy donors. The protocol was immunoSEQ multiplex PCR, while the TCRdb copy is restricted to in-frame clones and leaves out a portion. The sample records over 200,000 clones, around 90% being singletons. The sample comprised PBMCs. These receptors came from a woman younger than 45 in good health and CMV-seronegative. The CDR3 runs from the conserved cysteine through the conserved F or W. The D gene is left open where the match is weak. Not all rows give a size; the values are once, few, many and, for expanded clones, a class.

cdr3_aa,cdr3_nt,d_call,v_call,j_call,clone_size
CASSLTPGLEDNEQFF,TGTGCCAGCAGCTTAACGCCGGGACTAGAAGACAATGAGCAGTTCTTC,TRBD2,TRBV11-3,TRBJ2-1,-
CASSPRTGPYQETQYF,TGTGCCAGCAGCCCGCGGACAGGCCCGTACCAAGAGACCCAGTACTTC,TRBD1,TRBV7-9,TRBJ2-5,-
CASSGPRETQYF,TGTGCCAGCAGCGGACCGAGAGAGACCCAGTACTTC,-,TRBV28,TRBJ2-5,-
CASSPSGSLDQQYF,TGTGCCAGCTCACCTAGCGGGAGTCTTGATCAGCAGTACTTC,TRBD2,TRBV18,TRBJ2-7,-
CASSLRASGSVETQYF,TGTGCCAGCAGCTTAAGGGCTAGCGGGAGCGTGGAGACCCAGTACTTC,TRBD2,TRBV11-3,TRBJ2-5,once
CASSPSGSQSYEQYF,TGTGCCAGCTCCCCTAGCGGGAGCCAGTCCTACGAGCAGTACTTC,TRBD2,TRBV5-4,TRBJ2-7,-
CASSQYGGDTEAFF,TGCGCCAGCAGCCAATACGGAGGTGACACTGAAGCTTTCTTT,-,TRBV4-3,TRBJ1-1,-
CASNELTANYGYTF,TGTGCCAGCAACGAGTTAACAGCTAACTATGGCTACACCTTC,-,TRBV28,TRBJ1-2,-
CATSNGTKGGDTEAFF,TGTGCCACCAGTAACGGGACAAAGGGAGGAGACACTGAAGCTTTCTTT,-,TRBV15,TRBJ1-1,-
CASSLSWGYTF,TGTGCCAGCAGTTTAAGTTGGGGCTACACCTTC,-,TRBV28,TRBJ1-2,-
CASSYSGTAGNTIYF,TGTGCCAGCAGTTACTCCGGGACAGCTGGAAACACCATATATTTT,TRBD1,TRBV6-5,TRBJ1-3,-
CASSGEDSGANVLTF,TGTGCCAGCAGCGGGGAAGACTCTGGGGCCAACGTCCTGACTTTC,-,TRBV9,TRBJ2-6,-
CASSLVGTAPGANTGELFF,TGCGCCAGCAGCTTGGTTGGGACAGCCCCAGGGGCGAACACCGGGGAGCTGTTTTTT,TRBD1,TRBV5-1,TRBJ2-2,-
CASSLTVADTQYF,TGTGCCAGCAGCTTAACGGTGGCAGATACGCAGTATTTT,-,TRBV9,TRBJ2-3,-
CASSINRRQETQYF,TGTGCCAGCAGCATTAACAGGCGGCAAGAGACCCAGTACTTC,-,TRBV11-1,TRBJ2-5,-
CASSLARRLARASYEQYF,TGTGCCAGCAGCTTAGCCCGCAGACTAGCGCGCGCCTCCTACGAGCAGTACTTC,TRBD2,TRBV11-2,TRBJ2-7,-
CASSEARGFLAGAHEQYF,TGTGCCAGCAGTGAAGCGAGGGGGTTCCTAGCGGGAGCACACGAGCAGTACTTC,TRBD2,TRBV6-1,TRBJ2-7,once
CAWSGNYHQPQHF,TGTGCCTGGAGTGGGAATTACCATCAGCCCCAGCATTTT,-,TRBV30,TRBJ1-5,-
CASSTLAGSSYEQYF,TGTGCCAGCAGCACACTAGCGGGGTCCTCCTACGAGCAGTACTTC,TRBD2,TRBV14,TRBJ2-7,-
CASSVVTSETGELFF,TGTGCCAGCAGTGTCGTTACTAGCGAGACCGGGGAGCTGTTTTTT,TRBD2,TRBV27,TRBJ2-2,few
CASRPSGTPHYNEQFF,TGTGCCAGCAGACCTAGCGGGACTCCCCACTACAATGAGCAGTTCTTC,TRBD2,TRBV6-4,TRBJ2-1,once
CASSYPSGGSEQFF,TGTGCCAGCAGTTACCCCTCGGGGGGCAGTGAGCAGTTCTTC,-,TRBV6-5,TRBJ2-1,once
CASSQDLRATDTQYF,TGCGCCAGCAGCCAAGACCTCAGGGCCACAGATACGCAGTATTTT,-,TRBV4-1,TRBJ2-3,-
CASSLEAGWDYGYTF,TGTGCCAGCAGCTTAGAGGCAGGGTGGGACTATGGCTACACCTTC,-,TRBV7-9,TRBJ1-2,-
CASRRAGNTEAFF,TGTGCCAGCAGGCGGGCAGGGAACACTGAAGCTTTCTTT,-,TRBV6-1,TRBJ1-1,-
CASSDQAGPSNEQYF,TGTGCCAGCAGCGATCAAGCGGGACCTAGTAACGAGCAGTACTTC,TRBD2,TRBV4-2,TRBJ2-7,-
CASSAGWQGISGANVLTF,TGTGCCAGCAGCGCTGGGTGGCAGGGGATCTCTGGGGCCAACGTCCTGACTTTC,-,TRBV9,TRBJ2-6,-
CASRVNLNEKLFF,TGTGCCAGCAGGGTGAACCTTAATGAAAAACTGTTTTTT,-,TRBV27,TRBJ1-4,-
CASSLIGVQETQYF,TGTGCCAGCAGCTTGATAGGGGTGCAAGAGACCCAGTACTTC,-,TRBV5-6,TRBJ2-5,-
CATSITRSQPQHF,TGTGCCACCAGTATTACGAGAAGTCAGCCCCAGCATTTT,-,TRBV15,TRBJ1-5,-
CASSTGGTEAFF,TGTGCCAGCTCAACAGGGGGGACTGAAGCTTTCTTT,TRBD1,TRBV18,TRBJ1-1,-
CASSQDGTSGETQYF,TGCGCCAGCAGCCAAGATGGGACTAGCGGAGAGACCCAGTACTTC,TRBD2,TRBV4-1,TRBJ2-5,-
CASSVSGPDTQYF,TGCGCCAGCAGCGTCTCAGGACCAGATACGCAGTATTTT,-,TRBV5-1,TRBJ2-3,-
CASSATGGARETQYF,TGTGCCAGCAGTGCGACCGGGGGGGCGAGGGAGACCCAGTACTTC,TRBD2,TRBV28,TRBJ2-5,-
CASRQQGAKGETQYF,TGTGCCAGCAGACAACAGGGGGCTAAAGGAGAGACCCAGTACTTC,TRBD1,TRBV6-5,TRBJ2-5,once
CASSQEGDDSYEQYF,TGCGCCAGCAGCCAAGAGGGGGACGACTCCTACGAGCAGTACTTC,-,TRBV4-1,TRBJ2-7,-
CAWSSPVIYYEQYF,TGTGCCTGGAGTAGTCCCGTAATATACTACGAGCAGTACTTC,-,TRBV30,TRBJ2-7,-
CSVDRTTGPDTQYF,TGCAGCGTGGATCGGACGACAGGGCCGGATACGCAGTATTTT,TRBD1,TRBV29-1,TRBJ2-3,-
CSVEGGALFETQYF,TGCAGCGTTGAAGGGGGGGCGCTGTTCGAGACCCAGTACTTC,-,TRBV29-1,TRBJ2-5,-
CASNGGGFTGELFF,TGTGCCAGCAATGGCGGAGGATTTACCGGGGAGCTGTTTTTT,-,TRBV6-1,TRBJ2-2,-
CASSLAGQNYGYTF,TGTGCCAGCAGCTTAGCGGGACAGAACTATGGCTACACCTTC,TRBD1,TRBV7-8,TRBJ1-2,-
CASFGGGSFTGELFF,TGTGCCAGCTTTGGCGGGGGAAGTTTCACCGGGGAGCTGTTTTTT,TRBD2,TRBV6-6,TRBJ2-2,-
CASSLVAGGGSYEQYF,TGTGCCAGCAGCTTAGTTGCGGGAGGCGGATCGTACGAGCAGTACTTC,TRBD2,TRBV13,TRBJ2-7,-
CASSFLGAGTEAFF,TGTGCCAGCAGTTTCCTAGGGGCGGGCACTGAAGCTTTCTTT,-,TRBV28,TRBJ1-1,-